The present TCR beta chain was sequenced within a study of T-cell memory formation after mild COVID-19. For the study at large: Each donor largely had its own TCR clusters. Overall study findings and caveats: Contracting CD4+ clones lay largely in CM and EM, with CD8+ ones residing in EMRA.

There are many counts of this clonotype. Antigen: not known. Constant-segment-primed 5'RACE gave TCR alpha and TCR beta cDNA libraries with sample barcodes and UMIs. TCRdb analysed the 5' RACE reads with MiXCR anew, one entry per CDR3 protein. The sample includes just over 150,000 distinct CDR3 sequences, around a third seen only once; the top ten take around 12%. V was cut by 4 bases and J by 4 bases, with 5 bases left in between. Looked up from germline, CDR1 is GTSNPN and CDR2 is SVGIG (reference sequence). The CDR3 has 11 residues. Sequenced: PBMCs or a T cell subset sorted from them (not recorded which). This TCR was sampled from an adult woman who had mild COVID-19 (a few samples of this study predate the infection). Cell type and time point are not known. The chain has TRBV30 and TRBJ2-4; D gene ambiguous. The CDR3 is CAWISKNIQYF. In DNA form, the CDR3 reads TGTGCCTGGATTAGTAAAAACATTCAGTACTTC.